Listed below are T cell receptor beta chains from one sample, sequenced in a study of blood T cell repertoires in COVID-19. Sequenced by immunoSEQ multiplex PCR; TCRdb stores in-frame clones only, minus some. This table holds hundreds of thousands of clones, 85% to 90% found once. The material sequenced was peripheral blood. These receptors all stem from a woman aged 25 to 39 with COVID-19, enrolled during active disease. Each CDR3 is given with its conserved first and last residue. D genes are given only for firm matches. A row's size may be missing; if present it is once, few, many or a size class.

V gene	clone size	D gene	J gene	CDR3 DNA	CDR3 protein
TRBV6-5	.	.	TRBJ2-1	TGTGCCAGCAGTTACTCGAGCGGAAATGAGCAGTTCTTC	CASSYSSGNEQFF
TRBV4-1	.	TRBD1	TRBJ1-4	TGCGCCAGCAGCCCTCAGACAGGGTATAATGAAAAACTGTTTTTT	CASSPQTGYNEKLFF
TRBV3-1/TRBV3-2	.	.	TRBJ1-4	TGTGCCAGCAGCCAAGGGACGGGATATGAAAAACTGTTTTTT	CASSQGTGYEKLFF
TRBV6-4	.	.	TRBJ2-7	TGTGCCAGCAGTGACTCGGGACGCAAGGACTACTACGAGCAGTACTTC	CASSDSGRKDYYEQYF
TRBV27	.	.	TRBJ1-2	TGTGCCAGCAGTTCTTATCGACAGAACTATGGCTACACCTTC	CASSSYRQNYGYTF
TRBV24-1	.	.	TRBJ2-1	TGTGCCACCAGCAGGGACACTGTCTACAATGAGCAGTTCTTC	CATSRDTVYNEQFF
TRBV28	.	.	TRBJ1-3	TGTGCCAGTTCGGTCCAGGGATTTGGAAACACCATATATTTT	CASSVQGFGNTIYF
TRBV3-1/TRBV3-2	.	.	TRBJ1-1	TGTGCCAGCAGCCATGCAGGGGAAGCTTTCTTT	CASSHAGEAFF
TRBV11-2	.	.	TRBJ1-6	TGTGCCAGCAGCTTATCAGACTATAATTCACCCCTCCACTTT	CASSLSDYNSPLHF
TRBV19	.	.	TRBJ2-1	TGTGCCAGTAGTATAGGTTTTATGGGGGGACGTGAGCAGTTCTTC	CASSIGFMGGREQFF
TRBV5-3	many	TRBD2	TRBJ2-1	TGTGCCAGAAGCCCTCTAGCGGTCCCGAGGAATGAGCAGTTCTTC	CARSPLAVPRNEQFF
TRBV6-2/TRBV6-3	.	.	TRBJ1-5	TGTGCCAGCAGTTACGGTACTGACAATCAGCCCCAGCATTTT	CASSYGTDNQPQHF
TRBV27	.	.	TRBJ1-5	TGTGCCAGCAGTTTACAGGATAGCAATCAGCCCCAGCATTTT	CASSLQDSNQPQHF
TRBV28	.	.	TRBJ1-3	TGTGCCAGCAGTCCCGCCCGGAACACCATATATTTT	CASSPARNTIYF
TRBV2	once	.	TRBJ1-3	TGTGCCAGCAGTGAGGCAGGGTTCGGAAACACCATATATTTT	CASSEAGFGNTIYF
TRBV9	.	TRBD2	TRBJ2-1	TGTGCCAGCAGCGTATCCGGACTAGCGGGCAATGAGCAGTTCTTC	CASSVSGLAGNEQFF
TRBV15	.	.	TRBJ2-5	TGTGCCACCAGCAGGTTCAAAGAGACCCAGTACTTC	CATSRFKETQYF
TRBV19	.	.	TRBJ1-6	TGTGCCAGTCGAATCGGGACAAGAGACTCACCCCTCCACTTT	CASRIGTRDSPLHF
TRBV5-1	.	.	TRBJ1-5	TGCGCCAGCAGCTTGTATAGCAATCAGCCCCAGCATTTT	CASSLYSNQPQHF
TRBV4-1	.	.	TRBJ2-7	TGCGCCAGCAGCCAAGGAATAGCCCCGGGGTACGAGCAGTACTTC	CASSQGIAPGYEQYF
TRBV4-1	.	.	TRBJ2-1	TGCGCCAGCAGGAACCTCGGCGCAGGGCCCAGGGGCTCCTACAATGAGCAGTTCTTC	CASRNLGAGPRGSYNEQFF
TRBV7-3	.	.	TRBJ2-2	TGTGCCAGCAGCTTAATATCCCCTTCCGGGGAGCTGTTTTTT	CASSLISPSGELFF
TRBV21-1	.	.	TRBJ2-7	TGTGCCAGCAGCAAAGCCCGAGTCACGGTCTACGAGCAGTACTTC	CASSKARVTVYEQYF
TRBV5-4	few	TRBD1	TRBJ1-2	TGTGCCAGCAGCTCGGACAGGGGGAACTATGGCTACACCTTC	CASSSDRGNYGYTF
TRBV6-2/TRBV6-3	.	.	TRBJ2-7	TGTGCCAGCAGTAGCTGGTCCCCCGAGCAGTACTTC	CASSSWSPEQYF
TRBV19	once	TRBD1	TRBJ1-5	TGTGCCAGTAGTGGACAGGGACAGGGGCAGCCCCAGCATTTT	CASSGQGQGQPQHF
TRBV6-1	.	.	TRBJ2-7	TGTGCCAGCAGTGAAACCCGGACACGCTACTCCTACGAGCAGTACTTC	CASSETRTRYSYEQYF
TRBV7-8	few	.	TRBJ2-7	TGTGCCAGCAGCCCTGTCAAGCGGGCGTTCTCCTACGAGCAGTACTTC	CASSPVKRAFSYEQYF
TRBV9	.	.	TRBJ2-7	TGTGCCAGCAGCGGGACTGTCGCCTACGAGCAGTACTTC	CASSGTVAYEQYF
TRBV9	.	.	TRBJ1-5	TGTGCCAGCAGCGTAGCTGCACAGTGGGGCAATCAGCCCCAGCATTTT	CASSVAAQWGNQPQHF
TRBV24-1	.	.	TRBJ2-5	TGTGCCACCAAAAGCCTAGATCAAGAGACCCAGTACTTC	CATKSLDQETQYF
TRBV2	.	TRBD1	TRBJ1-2	TGTGCCAGCAGTGAAGCGGGGGGACAGGGGAAGAACTATGGCTACACCTTC	CASSEAGGQGKNYGYTF
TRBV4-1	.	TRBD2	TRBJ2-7	TGCGCCAGCAGCCGAGGACTAGCGGGTCTCGACGAGCAGTACTTC	CASSRGLAGLDEQYF
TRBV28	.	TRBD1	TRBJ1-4	TGTGCCAGCAGTTTAGGGGGGACAGCTAATGAAAAACTGTTTTTT	CASSLGGTANEKLFF
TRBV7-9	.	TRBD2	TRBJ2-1	TGTGCCAGCAGCCTGACTAGCGGAGGGTTTTACAATGAGCAGTTCTTC	CASSLTSGGFYNEQFF
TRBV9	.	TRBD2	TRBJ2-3	TGTGCCAGCAGCGCCCCATTGCGAGCGGGAGGGCCGGATACGCAGTATTTT	CASSAPLRAGGPDTQYF
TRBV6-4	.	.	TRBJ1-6	TGTGCCAGCAGTGAGGGGGGGCCCCTCCACTTT	CASSEGGPLHF
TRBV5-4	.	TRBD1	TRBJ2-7	TGTGCCAGCAGCTGGTCCGGGACAGGGAACGAGCAGTACTTC	CASSWSGTGNEQYF
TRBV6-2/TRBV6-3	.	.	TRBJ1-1	TGTGCCAGCAGTCTTACAGGGTCACAGACTGAAGCTTTCTTT	CASSLTGSQTEAFF
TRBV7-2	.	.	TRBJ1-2	TGTGCCAGCAGCTTCCCCCCCGAGGGCGGCTACACCTTC	CASSFPPEGGYTF
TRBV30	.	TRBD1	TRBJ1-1	TGTGCCTGGAGTGTACCCTCCCCAGGGGGTGGCACTGAAGCTTTCTTT	CAWSVPSPGGGTEAFF
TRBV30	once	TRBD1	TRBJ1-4	TGTGCCTGGAGTACGGACAGGGGCCGAGAAAAACTGTTTTTT	CAWSTDRGREKLFF
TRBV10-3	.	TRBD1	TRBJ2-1	TGTGCCATCAGTGGAGGGGACAGCTACAATGAGCAGTTCTTC	CAISGGDSYNEQFF
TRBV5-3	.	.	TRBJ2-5	TGTGCCAGAAGCTGTCCAACCAGGACCCAGTACTTC	CARSCPTRTQYF
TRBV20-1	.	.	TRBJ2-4	TGCAGTGCTAGTTACGAGCGGATCCTCCTAAAAAACATTCAGTACTTC	CSASYERILLKNIQYF
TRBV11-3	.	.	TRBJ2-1	TGTGCCAGCAGCTTAGGGGTCGGGTTGTACAATGAGCAGTTCTTC	CASSLGVGLYNEQFF
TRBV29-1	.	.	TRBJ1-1	TGCAGCGTCGACTCGGGAGCTTTCTTT	CSVDSGAFF
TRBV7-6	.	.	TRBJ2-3	TGTGCCAGCAGCCCGTTCCCTACAGGGTCGCCAGATACGCAGTATTTT	CASSPFPTGSPDTQYF